This T cell receptor beta chain was obtained from a study of T cells of healthy individuals. This clonotype was detected many times. Each CDR3 protein is one row after TCRdb ran MiXCR on the 5' RACE reads. The table records some 85,000 distinct CDR3 sequences, about 5% of them present only once. Trimming left V 1 base short and J 8 bases short, with 11 bases between. Germline V lookup: CDR1 DFQATT, CDR2 SNEGSKA (reference sequence). This CDR3 has 13 amino acids. The TCR was taken from a female donor in good health. The gene calls are TRBV20-1 and TRBJ1-4, with D unresolved. The CDR3 bases are TGCAGTGCTAGAGGACATTTGTGGGAAAAACTGTTTTTT. It codes for CSARGHLWEKLFF.